These 23 T cell receptor beta chains came from one sample sequenced in a study of cytotoxic CD8 clonotypes in ibrutinib-treated CLL (dated by TCRdb to about 2021). The library was obtained by the immunoSEQ multiplex PCR assay. Sourced from immuneACCESS, this table was stored by TCRdb with only in-frame sequences that have V and J called. A share of the clones is absent; for the studies checked, an unresolved V gene accounts for under half, and the remainder has no known explanation. This sample gives roughly 300,000 clones in total; less than 85% of them show up just once. Approximately 5.1% of the sample goes to the ten largest clones. The time point label here, explained by the study, means: progressive disease on ibrutinib. Source: PBMCs, taken at disease progression, from a patient treated with ibrutinib. The receptors shown here come from a human donor with chronic lymphocytic leukemia.

The V call is TRBV5-1, the J call TRBJ2-5; D remains unclear. CDR1 is SGHRS and CDR2 is YFSETQ in the germline V gene. V was cut by 7 bases and J by 2 bases, with 12 bases left in between. The length of the CDR3 is 13 residues. The CDR3 DNA is TGCGCCAGCGGCCCAGGACCGCAAGAGACCCAGTACTTC. It codes for CASGPGPQETQYF.

The chain links TRBV7-2 to TRBJ2-1, with TRBD2 matching 8 bases. Trimming at V came to 1 base and at J to 8 bases, leaving 4 bases not matched to a gene. CDR1 SGHTA and CDR2 FQGNSA come from the germline V gene. The CDR3 extends over 14 amino acids. For the CDR3, the DNA is TGTGCCAGCAGCTTAGGGGGACTAGTAGATGAGCAGTTCTTC. This translates into CASSLGGLVDEQFF.

The chain recombines TRBV29-1 with TRBJ1-2; tentative D call: TRBD1 (6 bases). V gave up 6 bases and J gave up 0 bases, with 14 bases separating them. There are 14 residues in the CDR3. Germline CDR1 and CDR2: SQVTM and ANQGSEA. CDR3: CSVITGFANYGYTF. CDR3 nucleotide sequence: TGCAGCGTAATTACAGGGTTCGCTAACTATGGCTACACCTTC. Variable domain in full (rest from reference TRBV29-1 and TRBJ1-2): SAVISQKPSRDICQRGTSLTIQCQVDSQVTMMFWYRQQPGQSLTLIATANQGSEATYESGFVIDKFPISRPNLTFSTLTVSNMSPEDSSIYLCSVITGFANYGYTFGSGTRLTVV.

Concerning this clone itself: The same CDR3 can be traced to other DNA sequences in this sample. The V gene is TRBV13, the J gene TRBJ2-3; D is unclear. The CDR3 is 14 amino acids. Deletions cut 4 bases from V and 5 bases from J, with 13 bases between. Germline lookup yields CDR1 PRHDT and CDR2 FYEKMQ (reference sequence). The CDR3 DNA follows: TGTGCCAGCAGCTCCCGAGACACCCAAGATACGCAGTATTTT. It translates to CASSSRDTQDTQYF.

The genes are TRBV7-6 and TRBJ2-1; TRBD2 matches at 13 bases. After removal of 5 bases from V and 6 bases from J, the junction contained 4 bases not matched to a gene. CDR3 length: 15 amino acids. Per the germline V gene, CDR1 is SGHVS and CDR2 is FNYEAQ. The CDR3 DNA reads as TGTGCCAGCAGCATCGGACTAGCGGGAGCCAATGAGCAGTTCTTC. Translated, it gives CASSIGLAGANEQFF. Using reference TRBV7-6 and TRBJ2-1 for the parts outside the CDR3, the full variable domain is GAGVSQSPRYKVTKRGQDVALRCDPISGHVSLYWYRQALGQGPEFLTYFNYEAQQDKSGLPNDRFSAERPEGSISTLTIQRTEQRDSAMYRCASSIGLAGANEQFFGPGTRLTVL.

The rearrangement links TRBV6-5 to TRBJ1-6, with D perhaps matching TRBD1 (6 bases). The V and J ends lost 11 bases and 5 bases respectively, with 16 bases between them. Germline V gene data show CDR1 as MNHEY and CDR2 as SVGAGI. CDR3 length equals 14 residues. As DNA, the CDR3 is TGTGCCTCCGCGGGGGCACCTCATAATTCACCCCTCCACTTT. This codes for CASAGAPHNSPLHF.

This clone occurred a few times. The chain combines TRBV5-1 with TRBJ2-7; weak D call: TRBD2 (6 bases). Per germline, CDR1 SGHRS and CDR2 YFSETQ. Trimming left V 1 base short and J 2 bases short, with 10 bases between. The CDR3 runs to 14 residues. The CDR3 DNA follows: TGCGCCAGCAGCTTGTGGGGACTGACCTACGAGCAGTACTTC. Protein: CASSLWGLTYEQYF.

The sample holds a few counts of this clone. This rearrangement joins TRBV7-9 to TRBJ1-2, with 7 nucleotides matching TRBD1. The CDR3 covers 13 residues. Unmatched junction bases numbered 5, after V lost 5 bases and J lost 5 bases. The germline CDR1 and CDR2 sequences are SEHNR and FQNEAQ (reference sequence). Written as DNA, the CDR3 is TGTGCCAGCAGCCACAGGGGATTTTATGGCTACACCTTC. Translated, it gives CASSHRGFYGYTF.

The CDR3 region is CASSLFGRGDLYEQYF. For the CDR3, the DNA is TGTGCCAGCAGTTTATTCGGGAGGGGGGATCTCTACGAGCAGTACTTC. The V gene is TRBV27, the J gene TRBJ2-7, with 8 bases lining up with TRBD2. CDR3 length equals 16 residues. In germline, CDR1 is MNHEY, CDR2 SMNVEV (reference sequence). The V segment lost 1 base and the J segment 3 bases; nucleotides outside the gene matches: 8.

This clone was seen only once. The genes are TRBV4-3 and TRBJ2-6; 8 bases are shared with TRBD1. V lost 1 base, J lost 3 bases, and 2 bases stayed unmatched. The CDR3 has 16 amino acids. CDR1 and CDR2 from the germline V gene are LGHNA and YSLEER. The DNA of the CDR3 is TGCGCCAGCAGCCAAGGACAGGGGAATGGGGCCAACGTCCTGACTTTC. This codes for CASSQGQGNGANVLTF.

The chain recombines TRBV7-6 with TRBJ2-7, with D possibly TRBD1 on 6 matching bases. This CDR3 comprises 14 residues. Germline CDR1 is SGHVS and CDR2 is FNYEAQ. The germline V and J ends were trimmed by 0 bases and 5 bases, with 11 bases remaining between them. The CDR3 here is CASSLATGSDEQYF. The CDR3 DNA sequence: TGTGCCAGCAGCTTAGCAACAGGGTCAGACGAGCAGTACTTC.

The chain combines TRBV5-1 with TRBJ2-5; 8 nucleotides align to TRBD1. The CDR3 sequence is 16 residues long. Germline CDR1 is SGHRS and CDR2 is YFSETQ. Germline trimming cut 2 bases from V and 2 bases from J; bases unmatched to any gene: 8. CDR3 bases: TGCGCCAGCAGCTTACCGAGACAGGGGCCTCAAGAGACCCAGTACTTC. Translated: CASSLPRQGPQETQYF.

The chain uses TRBV11-2 and TRBJ1-4; possible D gene TRBD1, 5 bases. In germline, CDR1 is SGHAT, CDR2 FQNNGV. Trimming shortened V by 1 base and J by 0 bases, and 12 bases separated the two germline ends. The CDR3 contains 17 residues. For the CDR3, the DNA is TGTGCCAGCAGCTTAGCCCCAACAGGTGCAACTAATGAAAAACTGTTTTTT. It is translated as CASSLAPTGATNEKLFF. The entire variable domain, with the rest obtained from reference TRBV11-2 and TRBJ1-4, is as follows: EAGVAQSPRYKIIEKRQSVAFWCNPISGHATLYWYQQILGQGPKLLIQFQNNGVVDDSQLPKDRFSAERLKGVDSTLKIQPAKLEDSAVYLCASSLAPTGATNEKLFFGSGTQLSVL.

The gene calls are TRBV10-3 and TRBJ2-3, with 7 nucleotides matching TRBD2. Trimming at V came to 10 bases and at J to 0 bases, leaving 7 bases not matched to a gene. CDR1 is ENHRY and CDR2 is SYGVKD in the germline V gene. The CDR3 loop spans 14 amino acids. The CDR3 DNA is TGTGCCACCGGGGATAGCGGGAGCACAGATACGCAGTATTTT. Its protein is CATGDSGSTDTQYF.

The chain uses TRBV11-2 and TRBJ2-3; D uncertain. Germline V CDR1 and CDR2: SGHAT, FQNNGV. V lost 0 bases and J 4 bases, leaving 14 bases between the germline ends. This CDR3 comprises 16 residues. CDR3 nucleotides: TGTGCCAGCAGCTTAGAAAGGCTAGTATACCCAGATACGCAGTATTTT. Amino acids: CASSLERLVYPDTQYF.

This clone was detected only once. V and J are TRBV7-9 and TRBJ2-1; D perhaps matches TRBD2 (5 bases). CDR1 and CDR2 from the germline V gene are SEHNR and FQNEAQ (reference sequence). This CDR3 has 13 amino acids. Trimming left V 3 bases short and J 10 bases short, with 13 bases between. Here the CDR3 reads CASSFGDLSEQFF. CDR3 DNA: TGTGCCAGCAGCTTCGGGGATTTATCGGAGCAGTTCTTC. Full variable domain (rest looked up from reference TRBV7-9 and TRBJ2-1): DTGVSQNPRHKITKRGQNVTFRCDPISEHNRLYWYRQTLGQGPEFLTYFQNEAQLEKSRLLSDRFSAERPKGSFSTLEIQRTEQGDSAMYLCASSFGDLSEQFFGPGTRLTVL.

The chain couples TRBV7-8 to TRBJ2-5; D possibly corresponds to TRBD2 (6 bases). This CDR3 is built from 14 residues. Trimming left V 6 bases short and J 0 bases short, with 11 bases between. Germline V lookup: CDR1 SGHVS, CDR2 FQNEAQ. The CDR3 DNA sequence: TGTGCCAGCAGTTCCGGAGGGTACCAAGAGACCCAGTACTTC. It yields the protein CASSSGGYQETQYF.

In regard to this clone: Distinct nucleotide sequences in the sample also encode this CDR3. The chain joins TRBV4-1 to TRBJ1-6; tentatively, D is TRBD1 (5 bases). The CDR3 is 15 residues long. The V and J ends lost 0 bases and 7 bases respectively, with 10 bases between them. From germline, CDR1 is MGHRA and CDR2 YSYEKL. CDR3 in DNA: TGCGCCAGCAGCCAAGATCGTGGGGCAAATTCACCCCTCCACTTT. Encoded protein: CASSQDRGANSPLHF.

This chain uses TRBV6-4 with TRBJ2-3, with 9 nucleotides matching TRBD2. Germline V gene data show CDR1 as MRHNA and CDR2 as SNTAGT. The CDR3 extends over 15 amino acids. The trim removed 6 bases at V and 2 bases at J, leaving 6 bases unmatched. CDR3 nucleotides: TGTGCCAGCAGCCGTAGCGGGAGACTCACAGATACGCAGTATTTT. Protein product: CASSRSGRLTDTQYF.

This chain joins TRBV5-1 and TRBJ1-1; a weak D match, TRBD1 (6 bases). Germline CDR1 and CDR2: SGHRS and YFSETQ. V was cut by 2 bases and J by 1 base, with 9 bases left in between. The CDR3 length is 14 residues. The CDR3 region has the DNA TGCGCCAGCAGCTTCCCGGGGGCGAACACTGAAGCTTTCTTT. Protein: CASSFPGANTEAFF.

This clone was observed a single time. This sequence joins TRBV11-2 and TRBJ2-1, with 10 bases lining up with TRBD2. Germline V CDR1 and CDR2: SGHAT, FQNNGV. The length of the CDR3 is 18 residues. V trimming: 3 bases; J trimming: 10 bases; junction bases outside the gene matches: 18. CDR3 bases: TGTGCCAGCAGCTTGACTCCCTTCAGCGGGAGGGTAGAGGTGGAGCAGTTCTTC. Translation gives CASSLTPFSGRVEVEQFF. Looking up the rest from reference TRBV11-2 and TRBJ2-1 gives the full variable domain: EAGVAQSPRYKIIEKRQSVAFWCNPISGHATLYWYQQILGQGPKLLIQFQNNGVVDDSQLPKDRFSAERLKGVDSTLKIQPAKLEDSAVYLCASSLTPFSGRVEVEQFFGPGTRLTVL.

The chain couples TRBV19 to TRBJ1-5; maybe TRBD1 (5 bases). Germline CDR1 LNHDA, CDR2 SQIVND (reference sequence). The CDR3 is 13 residues long. Between the trimmed V and J ends, which lost 3 bases and 6 bases, there was a span of 9 bases. DNA of the CDR3: TGTGCCAGTAGTATTGAGGGGTTTCAGCCCCAGCATTTT. Its translation is CASSIEGFQPQHF.

The sample holds one count of this clone. Different DNA sequences within this sample yield the same CDR3. V and J are TRBV10-3 and TRBJ2-2; D not resolved. The CDR3 sequence is 14 residues long. The germline CDR1 and CDR2 sequences are ENHRY and SYGVKD. V dropped 0 bases and J dropped 4 bases, with 6 bases sitting between them. CDR3 amino acids: CAISESRSTGELFF. DNA of the CDR3: TGTGCCATCAGTGAGTCGAGGAGCACCGGGGAGCTGTTTTTT.